The 24 T cell receptor beta chains below all came from one sample that was sequenced in a study of tumor and adjacent non-tumor tissue in lung cancer. This sample's RNA came from whole unsorted tissue. Three rounds of nested PCR, following a modified ARM-PCR protocol, produced the TCRbeta library. TCRdb independently ran MiXCR on the multiplex PCR reads; one entry per CDR3 protein. In the table there are approximately 76,000 distinct CDR3 sequences, under 70% of which are singletons. The specimen sequenced was lung tumor tissue. The receptors derive from a woman in her 70s with non-small cell lung cancer.

This clonotype has more than one count but fewer than ten. V is TRBV9 and J is TRBJ1-1; unclear D gene. Germline CDR1 is SGDLS and CDR2 is YYNGEE. Trimming pared 0 bases from V and 8 bases from J, leaving 11 bases between. This CDR3 has 13 residues. CDR3 residues: CASSVAGLMEAFF. DNA of the CDR3: TGTGCCAGCAGCGTAGCCGGTCTTATGGAAGCTTTCTTT.

To note about this clonotype: One end of the junction varies from germline; a read error may be responsible. V and J are TRBV5-4 and TRBJ2-6; TRBD1 is a possible D gene (5 bases). The CDR3 has 14 amino acids. Per the germline V gene, CDR1 is SGHNT and CDR2 is YYREEE (reference sequence). CDR3 bases: TGTCCCAGTAAAGACACTTCTGGGGCCGACGTCCTGACTTTC. It encodes CPSKDTSGADVLTF.

Turning to this clonotype: Mismatch with germline at one junction end may stem from a read error. The chain is built from TRBV28 and TRBJ2-4; D possibly corresponds to TRBD1 (6 bases). The CDR3 extends over 16 amino acids. The V gene's germline CDR1 is MDHEN and CDR2 SYDVKM. CDR3 protein: CAGSLEAGVVKNIQYF. In nucleotides, the CDR3 is TGTGCCGGCAGCCTAGAAGCAGGGGTTGTCAAAAACATTCAATACTTC.

Notes on this clonotype: The junction shows a germline mismatch at one end, possibly a read error. This chain uses TRBV29-1 with TRBJ2-5; 9 bases are a match to TRBD2. In germline, CDR1 is SQVTM, CDR2 ANQGSEA. This CDR3 is 15 amino acids long. CDR3 residues: CSCYSLAGAEETQHF. As DNA, the CDR3 is TGCAGCTGCTACTCATTAGCGGGAGCTGAGGAGACCCAGCACTTC.

This clonotype was detected ten times or more. The chain combines TRBV6-1 with TRBJ2-5, with D uncertain. V was cut by 3 bases and J by 2 bases, with 7 bases left in between. CDR1 is MNHNS and CDR2 is SASEGT in the germline V gene. CDR3 length equals 13 residues. CDR3 nucleotides: TGTGCCAGCAGTGATAGGCAGCAAGAGACCCAGTACTTC. It codes for CASSDRQQETQYF.

About this clonotype itself: The germline gene is not matched at one end of the junction; a read error may be the cause. The chain carries TRBV20-1 and TRBJ2-6; D gene ambiguous. The CDR3 runs to 17 residues. From germline, CDR1 is DFQATT and CDR2 SNEGSKA (reference sequence). The CDR3 DNA sequence: TGCAGTGTTAGAGATCGTATGACGCGCTCTGGGGCCAACGTCCTGACTTTC. The encoded protein is CSVRDRMTRSGANVLTF.

About this clonotype itself: One end of the junction is discordant with germline, which a read error may explain. The rearrangement uses TRBV4-2 and TRBJ1-2; D is unclear. The CDR3 sequence is 14 residues long. Germline V lookup: CDR1 LGHNA, CDR2 YNFKEQ. CDR3 nucleotides: TGTGCCAGCAACCAAGGGCGGCTATACTATGGCTACACCTTC. Its translation is CASNQGRLYYGYTF.

This clonotype was detected many times. The chain employs TRBV10-3 and TRBJ2-7, with TRBD1 matching over 9 bases. Germline trimming cut 4 bases from V and 4 bases from J; bases unmatched to any gene: 11. Germline V gene data show CDR1 as ENHRY and CDR2 as SYGVKD. The CDR3 contains 16 residues. CDR3: CAISVNRDRGGYEQYF. The CDR3 nucleotides are TGTGCCATCAGTGTCAACCGAGACAGGGGGGGGTACGAGCAGTACTTC.

The chain joins TRBV28 to TRBJ2-1; D ambiguous. Germline values: CDR1 MDHEN, CDR2 SYDVKM. The CDR3 consists of 13 residues. The CDR3 DNA reads as TGTACCAACAGTTCGGGTGGATTCGATGAGCAGTTCTTC. Its protein is CTNSSGGFDEQFF.

This clonotype was found a few times. With a much larger clone just one base away, this may be a read error. The chain links TRBV11-2 to TRBJ1-2; tentative D call: TRBD1 (6 bases). V was pared by 2 bases and J by 8 bases, with 12 bases between. The germline V gene encodes CDR1 SGHAT and CDR2 FQNNGV. The CDR3 length is 13 residues. The CDR3 nucleotides are TGTGCCAGCAGCTTAACGGGGGCGGGAGGCTACACCTTC. It encodes CASSLTGAGGYTF.

The rearrangement joins TRBV28 to TRBJ2-1; 14 bases align to TRBD2. The CDR3 runs to 16 residues. Per the germline V gene, CDR1 is MDHEN and CDR2 is SYDVKM. CDR3 region: CVNSFRGLAGDNEQFF. CDR3 coding DNA: TGTGTCAACAGTTTTAGGGGACTAGCGGGAGACAATGAGCAGTTCTTC.

On this clonotype: The germline gene is not matched at one end of the junction; a read error may be the cause. The chain is built from TRBV29-1 and TRBJ2-4; D might be TRBD1 (6 bases). The V gene's germline CDR1 is SQVTM and CDR2 ANQGSEA. CDR3 length: 12 amino acids. This CDR3 reads CSVGASRDIKYF. In nucleotides, the CDR3 is TGCAGTGTTGGGGCATCAAGGGACATTAAGTACTTC.

This clonotype occurred many times. This clone may be a read error of a much larger clone one base away. The V gene is TRBV29-1, the J gene TRBJ2-1; the match to TRBD1 covers 7 bases. The CDR3 length is 13 residues. Germline loops: CDR1 SQVTM, CDR2 ANQGSEA. The CDR3 sequence: CSSRQGQDNGQFF. The CDR3 DNA follows: TGCAGCTCTCGACAGGGTCAGGACAATGGGCAGTTCTTC.

The rearrangement links TRBV12-3 or TRBV12-4 to TRBJ2-3; 8 bases align to TRBD2. Trimming at V came to 7 bases and at J to 2 bases, leaving 11 bases not matched to a gene. The CDR3 totals 16 residues. The CDR3 loop is CASTFKSGSPTDTQYF. The DNA for the CDR3 is TGTGCCAGCACTTTTAAGAGCGGGAGCCCCACAGATACGCAGTATTTT.

As for this clonotype: The junction departs from the called germline gene at one end, perhaps through a read error. The V and J genes are TRBV4-1 and TRBJ2-5; a possible D gene is TRBD1 (6 bases). The CDR3 extends over 15 amino acids. Germline CDR1 is MGHRA and CDR2 is YSYEKL. As DNA, the CDR3 is TGCGCCAGCAGCCAAAGTGGACAGATACAAGATACCCAGTACTTC. Protein product: CASSQSGQIQDTQYF.

The gene calls are TRBV6-6 and TRBJ2-3; D is unresolved. CDR3 size: 14 residues. The ends were cut back, 5 bases at V and 4 bases at J, with 13 bases in the middle. CDR1 MNHNY and CDR2 SVGAGI come from the germline V gene (reference sequence). CDR3 residues: CASSPRDSPDTQYF. CDR3 DNA: TGTGCCAGCAGTCCCCGAGACTCTCCAGATACGCAGTATTTT.

With respect to this clonotype: A read error may produce the germline difference seen at one junction end. The chain carries TRBV6-1 and TRBJ2-1, with 9 bases aligning to TRBD1. This CDR3 is built from 16 residues. Germline CDR1 is MNHNS and CDR2 is SASEGT. The CDR3 loop reads CASSQSGTGKDNEQYF. Written as DNA, the CDR3 is TGTGCCAGCAGTCAATCCGGGACAGGGAAGGACAATGAGCAATACTTC.

About this clonotype: The junction shows a germline mismatch at one end, possibly a read error. This chain links TRBV6-1 with TRBJ2-1, with TRBD2 matching over 10 bases. Germline values: CDR1 MNHNS, CDR2 SASEGT. The CDR3 is made up of 17 amino acids. The CDR3 nucleotides read TGTGCCAGCAGTGAAGATGGTTGGACTAGCGGTTACAATGGGCAGCTCTTC. The encoded protein is CASSEDGWTSGYNGQLF.

Note on this clonotype: This may stem from a read error, because a much larger clone lies one nucleotide away. The chain carries TRBV20-1 and TRBJ2-5; possibly TRBD1 for D (6 bases). The CDR3 spans 14 residues. Germline V gene data show CDR1 as DFQATT and CDR2 as SNEGSKA (reference sequence). The chain's CDR3 is CNARRTVPQETQYF. Here the CDR3 DNA reads TGCAATGCTAGAAGGACAGTGCCCCAAGAGACCCAGTACTTC.

With regard to this clonotype: A read error may produce the germline difference seen at one junction end. The gene calls are TRBV29-1 and TRBJ1-1; perhaps TRBD1 as D (5 bases). Germline-derived CDR1 and CDR2 are SQVTM and ANQGSEA. The CDR3 is made up of 11 amino acids. The CDR3 sequence is CNGGNRHEAYF. The CDR3 region has the DNA TGCAACGGAGGAAACAGGCATGAAGCTTACTTT.

A word on this clonotype: One end of the junction does not line up with germline, which may come from a read error. The chain recombines TRBV7-9 with TRBJ2-1; D remains unclear. This CDR3 region has 13 residues. Germline V gives CDR1 SEHNR, CDR2 FQNEAQ (reference sequence). The CDR3 region has the DNA TGTGCCAACAGTCAGTCGGTCTACAATGAACAGTTTTTC. This codes for CANSQSVYNEQFF.

Points on this clonotype: Since the CDR3 does not end with the conserved phenylalanine or tryptophan, this likely comes from a read error. The chain has TRBV4-1 and TRBJ1-1; the D is unclear. This CDR3 has 15 residues. Trimming took 1 base from V and 2 from J, leaving 11 bases between them. Per germline, CDR1 MGHRA and CDR2 YSYEKL. The CDR3 spells CASSQVLAINTEAFY. The CDR3 region has the DNA TGCGCCAGCAGCCAAGTACTAGCTATTAACACTGAAGCTTTCTAT.

About this clonotype itself: A read error may produce the germline difference seen at one junction end. CDR3 residues: CASGLVAGLLSGDELFF. The CDR3 region has the DNA TGTGCCAGCGGTTTAGTGGCGGGGCTTTTGAGCGGCGATGAGCTGTTCTTC. The chain carries TRBV5-8 and TRBJ2-1, with TRBD2 as a possible D gene (6 bases). The CDR3 runs 17 residues. CDR1 and CDR2 (germline): SGHTS, YDEGEE.

As for this clonotype: Germline is not matched at one junction end, which may reflect a read error. The rearrangement joins TRBV11-2 to TRBJ1-6; D is undetermined. Germline CDR1 and CDR2: SGHAT and FQNNGV. The CDR3 is 16 residues long. The CDR3 sequence: CASSLILGYSNSPLHF. CDR3 coding DNA: TGTGCCAGCAGCTTAATATTAGGATACAGTAATTCACCCCTTCACTTT.